Sequencing of this T cell receptor beta chain was carried out in a study of CXCR3-negative and CXCR3-positive naive CD8 T cells. Regarding the study as a whole: Naive cells that were CXCR3-positive had more hydrophobic TRB CDR3s (compared with CXCR3-negative naive cells).

A note on this clonotype: The antigen is undetermined.

Germline lookup yields CDR1 MNHEY and CDR2 SVGAGI. The CDR3 is 14 residues long. All TRB cDNA libraries came from 5' RACE performed with UMI labels. TCRdb reprocessed the 5' RACE reads and keeps a single row for each CDR3 protein, giving no DNA. This sample carries 150,000 to 180,000 distinct CDR3 sequences, with nearly 0.5% going to the ten biggest clones. By phenotype, naive CD8+ T cells were CD45RO-CCR7+CD27+CD95-. The chain carries TRBV6-5 and TRBJ2-3. The TCR was taken from a human donor in good health. Some clones in this sample may be carry-over from other donors' samples. The source material was naive CXCR3+ CD8+ T cells from blood. Subset noted: CD45RO-CCR7+CD27+CD95- naive CD8+ T cells expressing CXCR3 (TNR3+). CDR3 in amino acids: CASSYGASGDAQYF.